Listed below are T cell receptor beta chains from one sample, sequenced in a study of chemoradiotherapy in HPV16-positive cancers. Using immunoSEQ multiplex PCR, the repertoire was profiled, and TCRdb retains in-frame clones only, with some absent. The repertoire has approximately 20,000 clones, roughly 86% of them found once; the top ten carry around 4.9%. Sequenced here: blood, sampled from a patient who underwent chemoradiotherapy. These receptors all stem from a human donor with HPV-associated anogenital cancer. CDR3s include the opening cysteine and the closing phenylalanine or tryptophan. Size values are once, few and many counts, or a class for expanded clones, and some rows have none.

TRBV13	once	TRBJ2-3	CASSLGQVRTDTQYF
TRBV5-4	.	TRBJ1-4	CASSLRGEKLFF
TRBV9	once	TRBJ2-5	CASSAGPREETQYF
TRBV29-1	.	TRBJ2-3	CSVEGLTSTDTQYF
TRBV9	.	TRBJ2-7	CASSVGRGPTYEQYF
TRBV11-2	.	TRBJ2-1	CASSINPGGTGPNEQFF
TRBV7-8	few	TRBJ2-7	CASSSGGGLYSYEQYF
TRBV29-1	once	TRBJ2-6	CSVAGGGGANVLTF
TRBV5-4	.	TRBJ2-7	CASSLDVNSPHEQYF
TRBV4-3	.	TRBJ2-5	CASSLSGQGAQETQYF
TRBV20-1	.	TRBJ2-1	CSAPLVDEQFF
TRBV7-8	.	TRBJ2-6	CASSLTSWANVLTF
TRBV2	.	TRBJ1-1	CASRASVPGEHTEAFF
TRBV6-6	.	TRBJ2-7	CASSSTGTYEQYF
TRBV10-3	few	TRBJ1-6	CAISEPGQGGYNSPLHF
TRBV11-1	.	TRBJ1-1	CASSRTGRGRNTEAFF
TRBV6-6	few	TRBJ1-1	CASSRPGTGGTEAFF
TRBV10-3	.	TRBJ1-5	CATQQTGNSNQPQHF
TRBV6-5	.	TRBJ2-7	CASQEEEGSSYEQYF
TRBV6-6	.	TRBJ1-2	CASTPGPTYGYTF